The present T cell receptor beta chain was sequenced within a study of T cells after yellow fever vaccination. Whole-study results and caveats: One caveat is that FACS-sorted repertoires could contain abundant clonotypes contaminating from the bulk population. Boosting was followed by the reappearance of most primary-vaccination clones (roughly 95% CD4, around 91% CD8). A small share of clonotypes appeared in both CD4 and CD8 compartments.

Concerning this clonotype itself: Its specificity is not known.

TCR cDNA was made by 5'RACE template switching, adding a universal primer site and UMIs. One entry per CDR3 protein, called by TCRdb with MiXCR from the 5' RACE reads. The table lists 500,000 to 650,000 distinct CDR3 sequences, less than 20% of them singletons, with 15% to 20% in the top ten. The TCR sequence derives from a young man who received the YFV17D yellow fever vaccine. The sequenced sample was PBMCs, obtained 5 days after the first yellow fever vaccination.

The CDR3 bases are TGTGCCAGCAGTTACTCCGAGGGGGCGGACACTGAAGCTTTCTTT. Translating it yields CASSYSEGADTEAFF. This chain connects TRBV6-5 to TRBJ1-1, with 7 bases matching TRBD1. Trimming at V came to 0 bases and at J to 3 bases, leaving 4 bases not matched to a gene. This CDR3 contains 15 residues. Germline V gives CDR1 MNHEY, CDR2 SVGAGI.